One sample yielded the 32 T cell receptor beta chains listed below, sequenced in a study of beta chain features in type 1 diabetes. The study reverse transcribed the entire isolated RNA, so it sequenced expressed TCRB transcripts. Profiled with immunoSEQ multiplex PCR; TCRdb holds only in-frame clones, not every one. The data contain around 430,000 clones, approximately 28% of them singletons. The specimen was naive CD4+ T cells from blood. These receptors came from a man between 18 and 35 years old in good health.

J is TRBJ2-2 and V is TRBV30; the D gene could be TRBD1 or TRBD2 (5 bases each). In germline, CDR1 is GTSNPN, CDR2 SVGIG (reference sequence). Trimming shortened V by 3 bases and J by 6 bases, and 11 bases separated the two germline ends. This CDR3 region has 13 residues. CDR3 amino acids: CAWSPLGAGELFF. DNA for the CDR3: TGTGCCTGGAGCCCTCTGGGGGCCGGGGAGCTGTTTTTT.

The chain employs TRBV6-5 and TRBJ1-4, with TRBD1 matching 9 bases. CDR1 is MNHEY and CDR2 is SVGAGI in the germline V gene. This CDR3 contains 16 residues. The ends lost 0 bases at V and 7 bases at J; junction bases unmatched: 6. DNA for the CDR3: TGTGCCAGCAGTTACTCGGGACAGGGAGGAGCTGAAAAACTGTTTTTT. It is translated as CASSYSGQGGAEKLFF.

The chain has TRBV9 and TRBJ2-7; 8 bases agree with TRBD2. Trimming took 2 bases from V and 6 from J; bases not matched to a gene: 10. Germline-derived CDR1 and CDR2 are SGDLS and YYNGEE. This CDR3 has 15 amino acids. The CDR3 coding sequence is TGTGCCAGCAGCGTCCGAGCGGGAGCTATCTCCGAGCAGTACTTC. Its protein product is CASSVRAGAISEQYF.

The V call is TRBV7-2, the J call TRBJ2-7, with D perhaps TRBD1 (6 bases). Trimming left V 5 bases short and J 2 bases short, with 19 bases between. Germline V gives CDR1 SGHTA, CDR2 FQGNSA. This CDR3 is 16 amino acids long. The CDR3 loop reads CASSREPGTSTYEQYF. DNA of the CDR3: TGTGCCAGCAGCCGAGAACCCGGGACAAGTACCTACGAGCAGTACTTC.

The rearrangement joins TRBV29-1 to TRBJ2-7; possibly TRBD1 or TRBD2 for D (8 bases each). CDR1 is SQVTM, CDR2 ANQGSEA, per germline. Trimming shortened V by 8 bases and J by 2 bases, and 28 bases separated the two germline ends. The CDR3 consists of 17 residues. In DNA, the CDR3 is TGCAGCCCGGCGGACAGGGTAGCGACTAGCGCTACCTACGAGCAGTACTTC. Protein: CSPADRVATSATYEQYF.

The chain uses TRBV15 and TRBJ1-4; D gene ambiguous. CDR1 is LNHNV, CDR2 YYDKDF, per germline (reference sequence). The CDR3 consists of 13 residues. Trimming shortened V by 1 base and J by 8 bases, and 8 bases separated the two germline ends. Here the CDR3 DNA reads TGTGCCACCAGCAGAGGGGAAGGGGAAAAACTGTTTTTT. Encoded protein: CATSRGEGEKLFF.

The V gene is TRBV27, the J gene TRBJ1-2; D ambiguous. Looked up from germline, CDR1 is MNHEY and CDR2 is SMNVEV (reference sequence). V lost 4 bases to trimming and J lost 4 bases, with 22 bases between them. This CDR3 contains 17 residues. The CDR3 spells CASSSLLDVTNFYGYTF. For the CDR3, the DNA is TGTGCCAGCAGTTCGTTGTTAGACGTGACCAACTTCTATGGCTACACCTTC.

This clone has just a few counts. The chain's CDR3 is CAITDRVGHTGELFF. In nucleotides, the CDR3 is TGTGCCATCACCGACAGGGTCGGTCACACCGGGGAGCTGTTTTTT. The gene calls are TRBV10-3 and TRBJ2-2, with TRBD1 matching over 7 bases. CDR3 length: 15 amino acids. J lost 3 bases, V lost 7 bases, and 8 bases had no gene match. The germline V gene has CDR1 ENHRY and CDR2 SYGVKD.

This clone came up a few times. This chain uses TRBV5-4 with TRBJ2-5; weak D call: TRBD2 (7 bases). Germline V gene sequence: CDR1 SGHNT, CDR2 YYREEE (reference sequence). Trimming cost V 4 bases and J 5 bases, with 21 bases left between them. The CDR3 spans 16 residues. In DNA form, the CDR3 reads TGTGCCAGCAGCACAATGCACCTACAGGGAGGGGAGACCCAGTACTTC. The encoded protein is CASSTMHLQGGETQYF.

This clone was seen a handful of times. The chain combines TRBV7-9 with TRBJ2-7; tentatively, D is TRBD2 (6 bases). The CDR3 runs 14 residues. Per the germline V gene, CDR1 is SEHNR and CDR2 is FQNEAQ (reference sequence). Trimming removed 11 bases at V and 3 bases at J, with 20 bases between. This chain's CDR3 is CAFRRDGEDYEQYF. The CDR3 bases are TGTGCCTTCCGCCGGGACGGGGAGGACTACGAGCAGTACTTC.

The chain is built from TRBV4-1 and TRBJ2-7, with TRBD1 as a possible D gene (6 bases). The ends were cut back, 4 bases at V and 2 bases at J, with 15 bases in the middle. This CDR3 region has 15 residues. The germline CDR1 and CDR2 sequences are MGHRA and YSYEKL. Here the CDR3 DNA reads TGCGCCAGCAGCCCCTGGACAGTAGGAGCCTACGAGCAGTACTTC. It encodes CASSPWTVGAYEQYF.

CDR3 nucleotides: TGCGCCAGCAGCCCGGGCCAGACTAGCGGCTCCTACGAGCAGTACTTC. It codes for CASSPGQTSGSYEQYF. The V gene is TRBV5-1, the J gene TRBJ2-7; 9 bases map to TRBD2. The V segment lost 4 bases and the J segment 0 bases; nucleotides outside the gene matches: 8. Germline V gene data show CDR1 as SGHRS and CDR2 as YFSETQ. The CDR3 has 16 amino acids.

In nucleotides, the CDR3 is TGTGCCGGTAGGGGCACGCCAGGCTCTGGGGCCAACGTCCTGACTTTC. Protein sequence: CAGRGTPGSGANVLTF. The genes are TRBV30 and TRBJ2-6, with D possibly matching TRBD1 (5 bases). This CDR3 comprises 16 residues. Trimming took 8 bases from V and 0 from J, leaving 17 bases between them. Germline lookup yields CDR1 GTSNPN and CDR2 SVGIG (reference sequence).

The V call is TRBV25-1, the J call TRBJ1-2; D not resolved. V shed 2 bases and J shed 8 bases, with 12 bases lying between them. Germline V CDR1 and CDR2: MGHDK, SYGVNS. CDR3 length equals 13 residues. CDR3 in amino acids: CASSEPDSGGYTF. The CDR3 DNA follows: TGTGCCAGCAGTGAACCGGATTCGGGAGGCTACACCTTC.

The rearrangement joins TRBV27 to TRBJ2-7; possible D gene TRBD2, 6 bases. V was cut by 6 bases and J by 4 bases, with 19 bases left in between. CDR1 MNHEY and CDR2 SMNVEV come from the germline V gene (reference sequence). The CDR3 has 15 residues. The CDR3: CASRRGFEIVYEQYF. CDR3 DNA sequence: TGTGCCAGCAGGCGGGGCTTCGAAATCGTGTACGAGCAGTACTTC.

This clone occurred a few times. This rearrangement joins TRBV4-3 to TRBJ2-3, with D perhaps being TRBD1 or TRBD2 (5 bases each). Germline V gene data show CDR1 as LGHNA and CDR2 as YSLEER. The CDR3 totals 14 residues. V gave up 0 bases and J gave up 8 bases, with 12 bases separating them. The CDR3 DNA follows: TGCGCCAGCAGCCAAGATGGGGGTAGCGTTACGCAGTATTTT. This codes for CASSQDGGSVTQYF.

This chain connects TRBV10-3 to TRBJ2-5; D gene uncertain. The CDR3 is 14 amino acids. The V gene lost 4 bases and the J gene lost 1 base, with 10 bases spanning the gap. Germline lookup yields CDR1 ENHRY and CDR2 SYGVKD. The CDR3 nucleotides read TGTGCCATCAGTGTTTCGGCAGCCCAAGAGACCCAGTACTTC. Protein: CAISVSAAQETQYF.

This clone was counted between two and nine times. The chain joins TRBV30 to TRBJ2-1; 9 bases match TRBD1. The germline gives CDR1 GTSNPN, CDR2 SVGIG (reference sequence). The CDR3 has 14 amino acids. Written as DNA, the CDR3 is TGTGCTGGGACTCGGGACAGGGCCTACAATGAGCAGTTCTTC. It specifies CAGTRDRAYNEQFF.

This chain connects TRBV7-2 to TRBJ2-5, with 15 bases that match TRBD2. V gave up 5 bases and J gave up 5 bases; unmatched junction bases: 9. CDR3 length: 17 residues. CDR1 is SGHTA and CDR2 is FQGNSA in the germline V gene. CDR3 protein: CASSLGLAGGPGETQYF. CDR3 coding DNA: TGTGCCAGCAGCCTCGGACTAGCGGGAGGGCCGGGGGAGACCCAGTACTTC.

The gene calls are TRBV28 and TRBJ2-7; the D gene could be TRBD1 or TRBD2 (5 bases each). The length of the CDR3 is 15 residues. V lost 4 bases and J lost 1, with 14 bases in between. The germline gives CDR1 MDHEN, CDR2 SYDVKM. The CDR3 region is CASSWGPGASYEQYF. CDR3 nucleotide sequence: TGTGCCAGCAGTTGGGGACCGGGCGCTTCCTACGAGCAGTACTTC.

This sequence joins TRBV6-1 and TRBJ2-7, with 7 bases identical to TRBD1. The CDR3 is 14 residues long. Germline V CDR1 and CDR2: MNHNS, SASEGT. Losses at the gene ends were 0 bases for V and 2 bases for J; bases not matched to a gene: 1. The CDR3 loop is CASSEARGPYEQYF. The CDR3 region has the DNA TGTGCCAGCAGTGAAGCGAGGGGGCCCTACGAGCAGTACTTC.

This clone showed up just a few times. The CDR3 DNA reads as TGTGCCAGCAGTTTATACCGATATGGCTACACCTTC. Encoded protein: CASSLYRYGYTF. The V call is TRBV28, the J call TRBJ1-2; D is uncertain. This CDR3 contains 12 residues. The V gene lost 1 base and the J gene lost 5 bases, with 5 bases spanning the gap. Germline CDR1 and CDR2: MDHEN and SYDVKM.

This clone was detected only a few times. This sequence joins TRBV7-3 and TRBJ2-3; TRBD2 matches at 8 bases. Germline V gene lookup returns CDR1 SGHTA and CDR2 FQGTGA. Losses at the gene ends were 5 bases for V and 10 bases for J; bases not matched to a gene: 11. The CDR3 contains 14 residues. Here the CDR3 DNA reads TGTGCCAGCAGCGAAGGGGCGGGAGGTTTCCCGCAGTATTTT. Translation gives CASSEGAGGFPQYF.

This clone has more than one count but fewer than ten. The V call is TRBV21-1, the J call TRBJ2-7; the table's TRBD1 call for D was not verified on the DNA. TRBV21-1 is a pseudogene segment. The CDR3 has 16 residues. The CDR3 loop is CASSKVWTGLFYEQYF. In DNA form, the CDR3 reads TGTGCCAGCAGCAAAGTTTGGACAGGATTATTCTACGAGCAGTACTTC.

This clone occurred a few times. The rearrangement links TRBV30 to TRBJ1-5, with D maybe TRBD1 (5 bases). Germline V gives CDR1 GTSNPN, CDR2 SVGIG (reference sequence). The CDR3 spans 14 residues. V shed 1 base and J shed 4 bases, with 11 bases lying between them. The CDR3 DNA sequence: TGTGCCTGGAGTGGACAGACGGGGAATCAGCCCCAGCATTTT. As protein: CAWSGQTGNQPQHF.

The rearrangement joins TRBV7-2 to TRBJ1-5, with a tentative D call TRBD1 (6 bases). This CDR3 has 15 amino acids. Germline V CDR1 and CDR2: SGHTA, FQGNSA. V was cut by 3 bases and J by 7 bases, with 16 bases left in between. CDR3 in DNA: TGTGCCAGCAGCTTGTATTGGGGGGCCGGGCAGCCCCAGCATTTT. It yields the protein CASSLYWGAGQPQHF.

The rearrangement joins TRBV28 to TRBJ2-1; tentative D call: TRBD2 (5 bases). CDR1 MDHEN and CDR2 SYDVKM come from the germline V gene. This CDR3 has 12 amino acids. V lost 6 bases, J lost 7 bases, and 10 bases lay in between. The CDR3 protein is CASRQTGNEQFF. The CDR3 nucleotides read TGTGCCAGCAGACAGACGGGAAATGAGCAGTTCTTC.

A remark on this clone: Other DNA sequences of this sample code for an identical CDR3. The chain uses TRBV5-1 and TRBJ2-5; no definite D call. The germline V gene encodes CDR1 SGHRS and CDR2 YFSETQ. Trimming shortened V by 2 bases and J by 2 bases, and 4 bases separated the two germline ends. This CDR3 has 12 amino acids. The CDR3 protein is CASSLGQETQYF. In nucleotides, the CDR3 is TGCGCCAGCAGCTTAGGGCAAGAGACCCAGTACTTC. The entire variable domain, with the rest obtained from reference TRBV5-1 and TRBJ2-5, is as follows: KAGVTQTPRYLIKTRGQQVTLSCSPISGHRSVSWYQQTPGQGLQFLFEYFSETQRNKGNFPGRFSGRQFSNSRSEMNVSTLELGDSALYLCASSLGQETQYFGPGTRLLVL.

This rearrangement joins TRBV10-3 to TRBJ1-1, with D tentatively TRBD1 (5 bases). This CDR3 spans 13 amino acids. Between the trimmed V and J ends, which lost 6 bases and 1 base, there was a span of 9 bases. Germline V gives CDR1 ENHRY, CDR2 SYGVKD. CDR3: CAISPTENTEAFF. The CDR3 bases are TGTGCCATCAGCCCGACAGAGAACACTGAAGCTTTCTTT.

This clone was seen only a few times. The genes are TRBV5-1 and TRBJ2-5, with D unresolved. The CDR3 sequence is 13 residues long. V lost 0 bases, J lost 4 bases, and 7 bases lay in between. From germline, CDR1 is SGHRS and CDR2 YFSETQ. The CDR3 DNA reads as TGCGCCAGCAGCTTGGACAGAAGAGAGACCCAGTACTTC. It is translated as CASSLDRRETQYF.

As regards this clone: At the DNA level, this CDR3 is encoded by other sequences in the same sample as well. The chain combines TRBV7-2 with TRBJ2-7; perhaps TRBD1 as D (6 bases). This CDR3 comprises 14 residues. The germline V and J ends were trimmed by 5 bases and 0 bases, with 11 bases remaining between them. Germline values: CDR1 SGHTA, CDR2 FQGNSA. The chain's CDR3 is CASSLDRSSYEQYF. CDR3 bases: TGTGCCAGCAGCCTCGACAGGAGCTCCTACGAGCAGTACTTC.

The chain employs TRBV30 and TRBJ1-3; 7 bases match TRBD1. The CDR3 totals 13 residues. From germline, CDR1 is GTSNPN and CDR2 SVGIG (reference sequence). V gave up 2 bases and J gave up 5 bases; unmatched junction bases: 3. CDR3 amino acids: CAWSSDRRNTIYF. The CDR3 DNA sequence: TGTGCCTGGAGTTCGGACAGGCGAAACACCATATATTTT.